Here is one T cell receptor (beta chain) with its context. Its antigen is not yet known. No much larger clonotype is one base removed from it; base qualities were not supplied. The method behind the library was 5' RACE. For sequencing, an Illumina HiSeq 2000 was employed. A universal primer binding site was added through template switching, and the final cDNA carried a unique molecular identifier so that TCR cDNA molecules could be counted accurately. Specific primers in the conserved constant-segment region were used to synthesize first-strand cDNA for the TCR alpha and beta chains. To control for contamination, every cDNA library was double barcoded, receiving both a SMART-Mk sample barcode and Illumina barcodes. Two successive PCR steps introduced TruSeq adapter sequences along with Illumina sample barcodes. The Illumina HiSeq platform was used with custom primers to sequence TCR alpha and beta cDNA libraries. In the paper's pipeline: MiGEC was used to process raw reads and extract unique molecular identifiers, and MiXCR was used to find CDR3 positions. Recombination models were inferred per individual with the repgenHMM and IGoR tools using an EM algorithm. Shared clonotypes were analyzed with the tcR package in R, and sharing was normalized by the product of cloneset sizes. To study raw recombination free of thymic and clonal selection effects, out-of-frame nonproductive sequences were analyzed. The public reads were run again by TCRdb, first through fastp at Q25 and then through MiXCR, and only productive beta chains were kept. Every CDR3 protein is listed once, alongside the most common genes and DNA of its rows. The V and J calls and clone size come from TCRdb's table, not from the authors' own analysis. This sample holds 1.5 million to 2 million distinct CDR3 sequences; around 29% were observed only once. Together, the top ten hold around 0.3% of the sample.

Only healthy Caucasian donors were included. V is pared back by 3 bases and J by 6 bases, with 15 bases lying between the germline termini. Reading from cysteine to phenylalanine, the CDR3 counts 13 amino acids. CDR3 DNA only is kept here, 39 bases in frame from base 1. Based on the germline V gene (reference sequence), the CDR1 and CDR2 sequences are DFQATT and SNEGSKA. The record originates from a study of identical twins (dated by TCRdb to the mid-2010s). Background for the entire study: The study deep-sequenced TCR alpha and beta repertoires from monozygotic twins, unrelated adults of various ages and cord blood to test whether fetal clonotypes persist. To rule out contamination, replicate twin experiments were performed at different times with different library preparation protocols. Beyond this particular receptor, the publication reports: Zero-insertion analyses could be partly confounded by invariant T cells such as MAIT and iNKT, though diverse VJ usage argued against such confounding for most clonotypes. The excess sharing between twins in beta out-of-frame sequences was weaker because fewer shared sequences reduced the signal-to-noise ratio. Out-of-frame TCR alpha sharing in monozygotic twins was systematically underestimated by recombination models, whereas sharing between unrelated individuals was in agreement with the recombination models. Conclusions relied on cross-sectional statistical analysis, since the same donors could not be followed over many years. Compared with coincidental sharing between unrelated individuals, out-of-frame TCR alpha sequences shared between twins showed an excess of sequences with low generation probability. Fewer insertions were carried by abundant cord blood beta clonotypes; a weaker similar trend was observed in young adult naive repertoires, while no such trend was observed in memory repertoires.

The sequenced sample consisted of cord blood. The receptor was derived from a newborn girl in good health. The chain couples TRBV20-1 to TRBJ2-7, with TRBD2 as a weak D call on 6 bases. Here is the DNA: TGCAGTGCTAGGGATGAGTTGGGGGGCGAGCAGTACTTC. The encoded protein is CSARDELGGEQYF.